The 25 T cell receptor beta chains below all came from one sample that was sequenced in a study of T cell repertoires in cytomegalovirus infection. TCRdb re-analysed the reads in MiXCR, keeping a single row per CDR3 protein. The sample has 200,000 or so distinct CDR3 sequences, 15% to 20% seen once. Material: PBMCs. These receptors were collected from a human donor in good health (CMV status not recorded). Some clones in this sample may be carry-over from other donors' samples.

This clonotype was seen more than once but under ten times. This sequence joins TRBV5-1 and TRBJ1-4; possibly TRBD1 for D (5 bases). CDR3 length equals 14 residues. Germline assignment: CDR1 SGHRS and CDR2 YFSETQ. Deletions cut 0 bases from V and 7 bases from J, with 10 bases between. CDR3 in DNA: TGCGCCAGCAGCTTGGTCGACAGCTCTGAAAAACTGTTTTTT. This sequence encodes CASSLVDSSEKLFF.

V gene TRBV4-2 combines with J gene TRBJ2-1; perhaps TRBD1 as D (8 bases). This CDR3 spans 15 amino acids. Germline values: CDR1 LGHNA, CDR2 YNFKEQ. V was pared by 2 bases and J by 8 bases, with 16 bases between. The chain's CDR3 is CASSQPSGTGYEQFF. CDR3 DNA: TGTGCCAGCAGCCAACCAAGCGGGACAGGATATGAGCAGTTCTTC.

The chain is built from TRBV23-1 and TRBJ2-5; the D gene is possibly TRBD2 (6 bases). TRBV23-1 is placed among ORFs of uncertain function. V lost 6 bases and J lost 3, with 44 bases in between. This CDR3 is 24 amino acids long. CDR3 loop: CASRQIWDLAHVGTTFEQEETQYF. The CDR3 DNA is TGCGCCAGCAGACAAATCTGGGACTTAGCGCATGTGGGGACCACATTCGAACAAGAAGAGACCCAGTACTTC.

This chain links TRBV6-1 with TRBJ2-2, with 7 nucleotides matching TRBD2. Looked up from germline, CDR1 is MNHNS and CDR2 is SASEGT. With 8 bases clipped from V and 7 bases from J, the junction kept 10 bases outside the gene matches. There are 14 residues in the CDR3. This CDR3 is CASLAGTGGGELFF. The CDR3 coding sequence is TGTGCCAGCTTAGCGGGCACGGGGGGCGGGGAGCTGTTTTTT.

The sample holds many counts of this clonotype. This chain uses TRBV7-2 with TRBJ2-7; perhaps TRBD1 as D (6 bases). Between the trimmed V and J ends, which lost 5 bases and 2 bases, there was a span of 13 bases. Looked up from germline, CDR1 is SGHTA and CDR2 is FQGNSA. The CDR3 runs 14 residues. The CDR3 reads CASSMSTGAYEQYF. The DNA of the CDR3 is TGTGCCAGCAGCATGTCGACAGGAGCCTACGAGCAGTACTTC.

There are a few counts of this clonotype. The rearrangement uses TRBV19 and TRBJ1-2, with no clear D. The V gene's germline CDR1 is LNHDA and CDR2 SQIVND (reference sequence). CDR3 length equals 14 residues. Trimming took off 3 bases at V and 0 bases at J, with 8 bases between the two ends. The CDR3 loop reads CASSIGSTNYGYTF. CDR3 nucleotide sequence: TGTGCCAGTAGTATCGGCTCAACTAACTATGGCTACACCTTC.

The table lists this clonotype with a few counts. CDR3 sequence reads: CASRTGQTGRQFF. DNA of the CDR3: TGTGCCAGCAGAACGGGACAGACGGGCCGGCAGTTCTTC. The chain uses TRBV6-5 and TRBJ2-1, with 7 positions matching TRBD1. The CDR3 sequence is 13 residues long. Germline V gene lookup returns CDR1 MNHEY and CDR2 SVGAGI. The J segment lost 12 bases and the V segment lost 6 bases, leaving 11 bases of the junction unmatched.

As regards this clonotype: Since a much larger clone is just one base distant, this may be a read error. The rearrangement joins TRBV7-2 to TRBJ1-5; D not certain. Trimming shortened V by 5 bases and J by 7 bases, and 9 bases separated the two germline ends. The CDR3 consists of 12 residues. The germline gives CDR1 SGHTA, CDR2 FQGNSA. The CDR3 region has the DNA TGTGCCAGCAGCGGCCCCAAGCAGCCCCAGCATTTT. It is translated as CASSGPKQPQHF.

The genes are TRBV7-3 and TRBJ2-2, with TRBD2 identical over 8 bases. Per the germline V gene, CDR1 is SGHTA and CDR2 is FQGTGA. Trimming took 6 bases from V and 10 from J; bases not matched to a gene: 7. The length of the CDR3 is 13 residues. Here the CDR3 DNA reads TGTGCCAGCAGACCGGGGGGGGGAAAGGAGCTGTTTTTT. Translation: CASRPGGGKELFF.

The chain has TRBV6-8 and TRBJ1-5; D remains ambiguous. The germline V and J ends were trimmed by 5 bases and 9 bases, with 11 bases remaining between them. The germline V gene has CDR1 MNHGY and CDR2 SAAAGT. The CDR3 is made up of 12 amino acids. This CDR3 is CASSQPPGPQHF. DNA of the CDR3: TGTGCCAGCAGTCAACCCCCTGGGCCCCAGCATTTT.

This clonotype showed up just a few times. The J gene is TRBJ2-7, the V gene TRBV6-1, with a possible D match to TRBD2 (5 bases). Germline V gene lookup returns CDR1 MNHNS and CDR2 SASEGT. CDR3 length: 14 residues. Trimming removed 7 bases from V and 0 bases from J, with 13 bases in between. CDR3 region: CASTEGLSSYEQYF. The CDR3 nucleotides are TGTGCCAGCACCGAGGGATTAAGCTCCTACGAGCAGTACTTC.

The chain couples TRBV28 to TRBJ2-7; 14 bases line up with TRBD2. Germline assignment: CDR1 MDHEN and CDR2 SYDVKM. The CDR3 runs to 15 residues. Unmatched junction bases numbered 3, after V lost 4 bases and J lost 4 bases. The DNA for the CDR3 is TGTGCCAGCAGTTGGGGGACTAGCGGGAGTTACGAGCAGTACTTC. Translated, it gives CASSWGTSGSYEQYF.

This clonotype was recorded a few times. This rearrangement joins TRBV3-1 to TRBJ2-5; D unresolved. Trimming shortened V by 1 base and J by 3 bases, and 6 bases separated the two germline ends. CDR3 length equals 13 residues. CDR1 is LGHDT and CDR2 is YNNKEL in the germline V gene (reference sequence). The CDR3: CASSQGMKETQYF. DNA of the CDR3: TGTGCCAGCAGCCAAGGGATGAAAGAGACCCAGTACTTC.

This clonotype was observed many times. The gene calls are TRBV7-2 and TRBJ2-2, with 8 nucleotides matching TRBD1. The CDR3 covers 15 residues. Germline CDR1 reads SGHTA; CDR2 reads FQGNSA. With 5 bases clipped from V and 7 bases from J, the junction kept 9 bases outside the gene matches. CDR3 in DNA: TGTGCCAGCAGCAAACGACAGGGGAACGTCGGGGAGCTGTTTTTT. Its protein product is CASSKRQGNVGELFF.

This clonotype was picked up a small number of times. Written as DNA, the CDR3 is TGTGCCAGCAGCGCCCGGACTGCTACCGTCCTGGTAGGGGAGCTGTTTTTT. This gives the protein CASSARTATVLVGELFF. The chain recombines TRBV11-3 with TRBJ2-2; D is perhaps TRBD2 (5 bases). Germline V gene lookup returns CDR1 SGHNT and CDR2 YENEEA. CDR3 length: 17 amino acids. Trimming cost V 5 bases and J 8 bases, with 24 bases left between them.

This clonotype has ten or more counts. The chain is built from TRBV25-1 and TRBJ2-2; D is perhaps TRBD2 (6 bases). V was pared by 6 bases and J by 5 bases, with 10 bases between. CDR1 and CDR2 (germline): MGHDK, SYGVNS. The CDR3 sequence is 13 residues long. CDR3 sequence (DNA): TGTGCCAGCAGGGAGGGAGCGACCGGGGAGCTGTTTTTT. It is translated as CASREGATGELFF. Drawing the rest from reference TRBV25-1 and TRBJ2-2, the complete variable domain is EADIYQTPRYLVIGTGKKITLECSQTMGHDKMYWYQQDPGMELHLIHYSYGVNSTEKGDLSSESTVSRIRTEHFPLTLESARPSHTSQYLCASREGATGELFFGEGSRLTVL.

This clonotype was recorded at least ten times. This rearrangement joins TRBV6-5 to TRBJ2-3, with TRBD2 identical over 12 bases. Looked up from germline, CDR1 is MNHEY and CDR2 is SVGAGI. Trimming at V came to 6 bases and at J to 3 bases, leaving 4 bases not matched to a gene. This CDR3 is built from 15 residues. CDR3 sequence reads: CASRSGLAGTDTQYF. CDR3 DNA: TGTGCCAGCAGAAGTGGACTAGCGGGGACAGATACGCAGTATTTT.

The chain joins TRBV9 to TRBJ2-7; TRBD1 matches 8 bases. This CDR3 region has 15 residues. V lost 4 bases, J lost 4 bases, and 10 bases stayed unmatched. Germline CDR1 SGDLS, CDR2 YYNGEE. The CDR3 bases are TGTGCCAGCAGCCCCCTACGACAGGGGACGTACGAGCAGTACTTC. This gives the protein CASSPLRQGTYEQYF.

This chain links TRBV5-1 with TRBJ1-4; no firm D call. In germline, CDR1 is SGHRS, CDR2 YFSETQ. The CDR3 spans 16 residues. Trimming took 4 bases from V and 0 from J, leaving 13 bases between them. The CDR3 coding sequence is TGCGCCAGCAGCCCTGGAGGAGACACAACTAATGAAAAACTGTTTTTT. It is translated as CASSPGGDTTNEKLFF.

This clonotype showed up just a few times. The chain couples TRBV19 to TRBJ1-5; no reliable D call. CDR1 and CDR2 from the germline V gene are LNHDA and SQIVND (reference sequence). CDR3 length: 15 amino acids. Trimming took off 6 bases at V and 10 bases at J, with 22 bases between the two ends. The CDR3 coding sequence is TGTGCCAGTAGCCCTGGAGGTGTCCTAAGTCTTCCCCAGCATTTT. It is translated as CASSPGGVLSLPQHF. The variable domain in full, with the rest retrieved from reference TRBV19 and TRBJ1-5, is DGGITQSPKYLFRKEGQNVTLSCEQNLNHDAMYWYRQDPGQGLRLIYYSQIVNDFQKGDIAEGYSVSREKKESFPLTVTSAQKNPTAFYLCASSPGGVLSLPQHFGDGTRLSIL.

This clonotype was picked up many times. This rearrangement joins TRBV6-1 to TRBJ1-2; D perhaps matches TRBD1 (6 bases). Deletions cut 6 bases from V and 2 bases from J, with 16 bases between. The V gene's germline CDR1 is MNHNS and CDR2 SASEGT. CDR3 length: 15 amino acids. CDR3 in amino acids: CASRGTPTENYGYTF. CDR3 DNA: TGTGCCAGCAGGGGGACACCAACAGAGAACTATGGCTACACCTTC.

This clonotype was recorded many times. V is TRBV7-2 and J is TRBJ2-1; 10 bases line up with TRBD1. CDR3 length: 16 residues. With V trimmed by 3 bases and J by 5 bases, 7 bases remained unmatched. The germline V gene encodes CDR1 SGHTA and CDR2 FQGNSA. DNA for the CDR3: TGTGCCAGCAGCTTCCCCCGGACAGGGGGAGACAATGAGCAGTTCTTC. This codes for CASSFPRTGGDNEQFF.

Regarding this clonotype: This may be a read error: a much more frequent sequence differs by one nucleotide. This chain links TRBV7-4 with TRBJ2-7; possibly TRBD2 for D (5 bases). CDR1 is SGHVT and CDR2 is SQSDAQ in the germline V gene. V was shortened by 0 bases and J by 7 bases, with 13 bases between the two germline ends. The CDR3 loop spans 14 amino acids. As DNA, the CDR3 is TGTGCCAGCAGCTTAGCGGCTAGCTTAGGGGAGCAGTACTTC. Translated, it gives CASSLAASLGEQYF. The full variable domain, completed using reference TRBV7-4 and TRBJ2-7, is GAGVSQSPRYKVAKRGRDVALRCDSISGHVTLYWYRQTLGQGSEVLTYSQSDAQRDKSGRPSGRFSAERPERSVSTLKIQRTEQGDSAVYLCASSLAASLGEQYFGPGTRLTVT.

This clonotype was recorded many times. This sequence joins TRBV7-3 and TRBJ1-2, with D uncertain. This CDR3 region has 14 residues. Germline assignment: CDR1 SGHTA and CDR2 FQGTGA. Trimming shortened V by 3 bases and J by 3 bases, and 11 bases separated the two germline ends. The CDR3 DNA reads TGTGCCAGCAGCTTCTTATCCCTATACTATGGCTACACCTTC. It translates to CASSFLSLYYGYTF.

This clonotype has at least ten counts. The V call is TRBV7-8, the J call TRBJ2-5; D not resolved. The V gene's germline CDR1 is SGHVS and CDR2 FQNEAQ. CDR3 size: 16 residues. V shed 5 bases and J shed 5 bases, with 21 bases lying between them. CDR3 protein: CASSPRIGKGFETQYF. The CDR3 bases are TGTGCCAGCAGCCCTAGAATAGGCAAGGGATTCGAGACCCAGTACTTC.